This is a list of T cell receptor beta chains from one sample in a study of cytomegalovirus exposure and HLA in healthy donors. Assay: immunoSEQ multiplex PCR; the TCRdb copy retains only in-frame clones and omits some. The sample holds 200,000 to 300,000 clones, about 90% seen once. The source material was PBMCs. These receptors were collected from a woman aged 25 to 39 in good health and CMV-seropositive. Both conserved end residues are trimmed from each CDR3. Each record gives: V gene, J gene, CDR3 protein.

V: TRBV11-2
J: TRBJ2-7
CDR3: ASSNLGGLVIEQY

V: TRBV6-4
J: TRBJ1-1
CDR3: ASSDGRWGVTEAF

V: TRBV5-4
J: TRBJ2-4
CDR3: ASSSQSFGSRRDIQY

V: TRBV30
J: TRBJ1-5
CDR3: AWSVQGYQPQH

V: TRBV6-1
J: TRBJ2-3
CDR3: ASGISGITDTQY

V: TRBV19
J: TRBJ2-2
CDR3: ASSMTGKNTGELF

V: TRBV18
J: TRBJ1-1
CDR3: ASSPWAWDTEAF

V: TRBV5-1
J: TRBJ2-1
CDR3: ASSLLAGAYNEQF

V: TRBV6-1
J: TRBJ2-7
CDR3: ASSERAGGDYEQY

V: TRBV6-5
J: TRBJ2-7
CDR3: ASSSGPEQY

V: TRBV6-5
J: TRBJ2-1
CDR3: ASSSPFEQF

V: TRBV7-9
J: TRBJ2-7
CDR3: ASSPIAGGYEQY

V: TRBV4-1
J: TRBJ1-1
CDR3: ASSQAGTGWTEAF

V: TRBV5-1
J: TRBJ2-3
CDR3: ASSLGSLAGRADTQY

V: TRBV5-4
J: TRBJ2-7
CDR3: ASSPQGSSYEQY

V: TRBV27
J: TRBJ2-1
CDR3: ASSYSTYNEQF

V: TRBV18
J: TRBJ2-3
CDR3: ASRTERGADTQY

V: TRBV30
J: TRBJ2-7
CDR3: AWSAEVSYEQY

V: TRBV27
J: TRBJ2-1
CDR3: ASSPRLAGIPGEQF

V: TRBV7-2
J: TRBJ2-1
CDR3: ASSFTSITGAREQF

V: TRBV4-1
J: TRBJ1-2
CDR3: ASSPGQGAGGGYT

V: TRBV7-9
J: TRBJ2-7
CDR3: ASSLGREPSYEQY

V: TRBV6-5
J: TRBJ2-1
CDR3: ASRLAGAVNEQF

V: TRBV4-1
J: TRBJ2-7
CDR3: ASSPETGATYEQY

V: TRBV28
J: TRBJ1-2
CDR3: ASSYASGGNYYGYT

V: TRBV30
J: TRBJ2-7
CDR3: AWSADRGSYEQY

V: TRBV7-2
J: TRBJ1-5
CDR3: ASSFLSTGGNQPQH

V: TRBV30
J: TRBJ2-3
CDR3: AWSAGLGADTQY

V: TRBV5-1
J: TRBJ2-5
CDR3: ASSLAGTRKTQY

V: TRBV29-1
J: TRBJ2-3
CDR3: STTLESGTQY

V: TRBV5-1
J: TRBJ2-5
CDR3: ASSNGTPKQETQY

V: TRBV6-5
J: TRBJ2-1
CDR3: ASSYSGNEQF

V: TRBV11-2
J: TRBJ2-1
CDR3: ASSSPSGYEQF